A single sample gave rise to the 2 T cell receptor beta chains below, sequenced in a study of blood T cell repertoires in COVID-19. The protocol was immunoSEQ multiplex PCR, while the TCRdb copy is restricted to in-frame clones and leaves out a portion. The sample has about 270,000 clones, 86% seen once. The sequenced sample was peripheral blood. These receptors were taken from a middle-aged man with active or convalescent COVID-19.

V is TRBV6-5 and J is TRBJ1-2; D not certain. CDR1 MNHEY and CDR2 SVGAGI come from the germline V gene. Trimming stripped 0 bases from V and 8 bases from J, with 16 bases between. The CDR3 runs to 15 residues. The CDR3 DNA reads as TGTGCCAGCAGTTACTCGAGTGGGAGCGGCTGGGGCTACACCTTC. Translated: CASSYSSGSGWGYTF.

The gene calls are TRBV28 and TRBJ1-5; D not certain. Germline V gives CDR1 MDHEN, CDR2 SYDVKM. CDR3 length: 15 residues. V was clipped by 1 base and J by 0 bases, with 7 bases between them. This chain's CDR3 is CASSLLEYSNQPQHF. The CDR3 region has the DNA TGTGCCAGCAGTTTATTGGAGTATAGCAATCAGCCCCAGCATTTT.